There are a few counts of the clone carrying this TCR beta chain. This entry comes from a study of blood T cells in healthy people across ages. Trimming took 5 bases from V and 2 from J, leaving 9 bases between them. The CDR3 spans 14 residues. Germline assignment: CDR1 SGHVS and CDR2 FNYEAQ. A second 7 to 11 cycle PCR used barcoded and J-beta primers. A template-switch adaptor that had 12 random nucleotides put a tag on each cDNA molecule. TCRdb re-called the 5' RACE reads with MiXCR, one entry per CDR3 protein. Counted here are around 990,000 distinct CDR3 sequences, roughly 24% occurring once; the ten biggest clones make up 0.75%. These records were also assigned to another study, of T cells of mothers and their children. That work adds: Each mother gave over 9 million TCR beta CDR3 reads; each child, around 2.8 million. Mothers and children who were related shared slightly more overlap than unrelated pairs, but not significantly more.

Sample: blood. The chain recombines TRBV7-6 with TRBJ2-2, with D unclear. The receptor was isolated from a girl aged 2-10 years in good health. As DNA, the CDR3 is TGTGCCAGCAGCAGGGAATTAAACACCGGGGAGCTGTTTTTT. It encodes CASSRELNTGELFF.